This entry features one TCR beta chain sequence. The antigen is undetermined. The data originate from a study of cytomegalovirus exposure and HLA in healthy donors. Study-level background: The early release's HLA-typed donors yielded 65 million to 85 million unique TCRs.

Regarding the study as a whole: As a later analysis showed, a missense DCLRE1C variant was linked to trimming of TCR beta V- and J-genes.

Primers: 60 Vbeta forward and 13 Jbeta reverse. Original processing methods: In a later analysis, roughly 10 million of tens of millions of unique beta chains occurred in at least two donors. Produced via immunoSEQ multiplex PCR; TCRdb's table is partial and in-frame only. The DNA was the basis for D and trimming; V, J and clone size are from that table. The data show about 140,000 clones, and the top ten clones hold about 2.2%. The V and J ends lost 2 bases and 1 base, in that order; junction bases with no gene match: 4. Germline V gene sequence: CDR1 MRHNA, CDR2 SNTAGT. CDR3 length equals 17 residues.

Input material: PBMCs. The sequence derives from a young woman in good health and CMV-seronegative. The gene calls are TRBV6-4 and TRBJ2-6, with 8 positions matching TRBD1. CDR3 region: CASSDEDRASGANVLTF. The CDR3 DNA reads as TGTGCCAGCAGTGACGAGGACAGGGCGTCTGGGGCCAACGTCCTGACTTTC.